A selection of T cell receptor beta chains follows, all from one sample in a study of cytomegalovirus exposure and HLA in healthy donors. TCRdb's copy holds only in-frame clones and misses some; the assay was immunoSEQ multiplex PCR. The sample includes 120,000 to 150,000 clones, roughly 86% of them seen just once. Sequencing used PBMCs. The source is a young man in good health and CMV-seropositive. CDR3s include the opening cysteine and the closing phenylalanine or tryptophan. Fields, in order: J gene, V gene, D gene, clone size, CDR3 DNA, CDR3 protein. The D gene is left open where the match is weak. A row's size may be missing; if present it is once, few, many or a size class.

>TRBJ1-5|TRBV23-1|TRBD1|NA
TGCGCCAGCAGTCTAGCAGGGGGCAGCAATCAGCCCCAGCATTTT
CASSLAGGSNQPQHF
>TRBJ2-7|TRBV25-1|TRBD2|NA
TGTGCCAGCAGTTCTACTAGCGTAAAAACCTACGAGCAGTACTTC
CASSSTSVKTYEQYF
>TRBJ2-1|TRBV5-1|TRBD2|once
TGCGCCAGCAGCGCGGGACTAGCGCTCAATGAGCAGTTCTTC
CASSAGLALNEQFF
>TRBJ2-7|TRBV30|NA|NA
TGTGCCTGGAGTTTCTCAGACAGTCTGTACTTC
CAWSFSDSLYF
>TRBJ2-3|TRBV18|NA|NA
TGTGCCAGCTCAGTTTCGGGACTGACAGATACGCAGTATTTT
CASSVSGLTDTQYF
>TRBJ1-4|TRBV4-2|NA|NA
TGTGCCAGCAGCCAAGATAAGCGGCAGGAGAGTGAAAAACTGTTTTTT
CASSQDKRQESEKLFF
>TRBJ1-3|TRBV10-2|TRBD1|NA
TGCGCCAGCAGGGACAGGGACTCTGGAAACACCATATATTTT
CASRDRDSGNTIYF
>TRBJ1-3|TRBV18|TRBD1|NA
TGTGCCAGCTCACCGGACAGGGGGCTATCTGGAAACACCATATATTTT
CASSPDRGLSGNTIYF
>TRBJ2-2|TRBV4-2|TRBD2|many
TGTGCCAGCAGCCAAGATCCTAGCGGGGGAACTGCGTCCGGGGAGCTGTTTTTT
CASSQDPSGGTASGELFF
>TRBJ1-4|TRBV14|NA|NA
TGTGCCAGCAGCCAATCAGGGCAAAAACTGTTTTTT
CASSQSGQKLFF
>TRBJ1-2|TRBV5-5|TRBD1|NA
TGTGCCAGCAGCCTTGTCGCCCTCATGGGACAGCCGGGCGGCTATGGCTACACCTTC
CASSLVALMGQPGGYGYTF
>TRBJ1-2|TRBV19|TRBD1|NA
TGTGCCAGTAGCCCCGGGACAGGGGGCGGCTACACCTTC
CASSPGTGGGYTF
>TRBJ2-1|TRBV5-1|NA|NA
TGCGCCAGCAGCTTGGTTGCTGGGGCGGACAATGAGCAGTTCTTC
CASSLVAGADNEQFF
>TRBJ1-3|TRBV10-2|TRBD1|NA
TGCGCCAGCAGCTCCTGGACAGGGAATGTTGGAGCTGGAAACACCATATATTTT
CASSSWTGNVGAGNTIYF
>TRBJ1-4|TRBV4-1|TRBD1|NA
TGCGCCAGCAGCCAAGTGGGACAGGGAGAGGAAAAACTGTTTTTT
CASSQVGQGEEKLFF
>TRBJ1-2|TRBV10-3|TRBD1|NA
TGTGCCATCAGTGAGTCAAGACAGGGGGCGCTGGGTGGCTACACCTTC
CAISESRQGALGGYTF
>TRBJ2-7|TRBV14|NA|NA
TGTGCCAGCAGTCCAGACTCCCTTCGAATTTGGGAGCAGTACTTC
CASSPDSLRIWEQYF
>TRBJ2-7|TRBV5-4|NA|once
TGTGCCAGCAGTTCTGACAACTCCTACGAGCAGTACTTC
CASSSDNSYEQYF
>TRBJ1-6|TRBV27|NA|NA
TGTGCCAGCAGTTTATCGAGGGGGAGCTCCTATAATTCACCCCTCCACTTT
CASSLSRGSSYNSPLHF
>TRBJ2-4|TRBV16|TRBD2|NA
TGTGCCAGCAGCCAAGGCGAACTAGCGGTTCAGTACTTC
CASSQGELAVQYF
>TRBJ1-1|TRBV27|NA|NA
TGTGCCAGCAGTTTATCAGGCCCCGGGGAAGCTTTCTTT
CASSLSGPGEAFF
>TRBJ1-1|TRBV27|NA|NA
TGTGCCAGCAGTTTAGGGCGAATTAACACTGAAGCTTTCTTT
CASSLGRINTEAFF
>TRBJ2-5|TRBV10-2|NA|NA
TGCGCCAGCAAACAGGGATCGGAGACCCAGTACTTC
CASKQGSETQYF
>TRBJ1-2|TRBV19|NA|NA
TGTGCCAGTAGAACCGGGGGATATGGCTACACCTTC
CASRTGGYGYTF
>TRBJ1-2|TRBV5-4|TRBD1|NA
TGTGCCAGCAGCTTGGACAGGGGGCCGGATGGCTACACCTTC
CASSLDRGPDGYTF
>TRBJ2-3|TRBV9|TRBD2|NA
TGTGCCAGCAGCGTAGGAAAGAGCGGGGCGGCTTCAGATACGCAGTATTTT
CASSVGKSGAASDTQYF
>TRBJ2-7|TRBV9|NA|few
TGTGCCAGCAGCGTAGTAGACAGGCCCTACGAGCAGTACTTC
CASSVVDRPYEQYF
>TRBJ1-2|TRBV29-1|TRBD1|NA
TGCAGCGTTTTGAGGGGGCGCTTTGGCTACACCTTC
CSVLRGRFGYTF
>TRBJ1-1|TRBV18|NA|NA
TGTGCCAGCTCACCCCGGGACATAGGGGGGAACACTGAAGCTTTCTTT
CASSPRDIGGNTEAFF
>TRBJ2-3|TRBV10-3|NA|NA
TGTGCCATCAGTGAGTCGACTGGCCTGGATACGCAGTATTTT
CAISESTGLDTQYF
>TRBJ2-7|TRBV7-8|NA|NA
TGTGCCAGCAGCCTTAATCAGGGTCCCAGCTACGAGCAGTACTTC
CASSLNQGPSYEQYF
>TRBJ2-7|TRBV27|NA|NA
TGTGCCAGCAGTTTACTCCACAGGACCTACGAGCAGTACTTC
CASSLLHRTYEQYF
>TRBJ1-1|TRBV9|NA|NA
TGTGCCAGCAGCGTATCCATGAACACTGAAGCTTTCTTT
CASSVSMNTEAFF
>TRBJ2-3|TRBV9|NA|few
TGTGCCAGCACGAGCGGCGGCACAGATACGCAGTATTTT
CASTSGGTDTQYF
>TRBJ1-2|TRBV18|TRBD1|NA
TGTGCCAGCTCACCAACGGTGGACAGGACCTATGGCTACACCTTC
CASSPTVDRTYGYTF
>TRBJ1-4|TRBV5-5|TRBD1|once
TGTGCCAGCAGCTTTCAACCGGGACAGCTAAATGAAAAACTGTTTTTT
CASSFQPGQLNEKLFF
>TRBJ1-2|TRBV6-5|TRBD1|NA
TGTGCCAGCAGCCATGATGGACAGGGCCTCTATGGCTACACCTTC
CASSHDGQGLYGYTF
>TRBJ2-1|TRBV10-3|TRBD1|few
TGTGCCATCGGGACAGGGGATAGTGAGCAGTTCTTC
CAIGTGDSEQFF
>TRBJ2-2|TRBV18|NA|NA
TGTGCCAGCTCCCCTACCCTCACAGGGCTCACCGGGGAGCTGTTTTTT
CASSPTLTGLTGELFF
>TRBJ2-5|TRBV2|TRBD2|once
TGTGCCAGCTGGTTAGAGCGGGGGCCGGGGGAGACCCAGTACTTC
CASWLERGPGETQYF
>TRBJ1-5|TRBV6-1|NA|NA
TGTGCCAGCAGTGAAGCCCGACAGAATCAGCCCCAGCATTTT
CASSEARQNQPQHF
>TRBJ2-7|TRBV2|NA|NA
TGTGCCAGCAGTCCATTCTCCTACGAGCAGTACTTC
CASSPFSYEQYF
>TRBJ2-5|TRBV5-1|NA|NA
TGCGCCAGCCGGAGAGGAGGGGAAGGGGAGACCCAGTACTTC
CASRRGGEGETQYF
>TRBJ1-2|TRBV5-1|NA|NA
TGCGCCAGCAGCTTGGACGGTGGCTACACCTTC
CASSLDGGYTF
>TRBJ1-2|TRBV10-3|TRBD1|NA
TGTGCCATCAGCACAGGAACAACTTTTGACAGGGTTTATGGCTACACCTTC
CAISTGTTFDRVYGYTF
>TRBJ2-5|TRBV10-3|TRBD1|NA
TGTGCCACCCGGTCTGGGACAGGGGAAGAGACCCAGTACTTC
CATRSGTGEETQYF
>TRBJ1-2|TRBV9|TRBD1|NA
TGTGCCAGCAGCTCGGGTCCCTGGACAGGGGACGGCTACACCTTC
CASSSGPWTGDGYTF
>TRBJ2-3|TRBV7-6|TRBD2|NA
TGTGCCAGCAGCTTTAGCGGGGGAGTCACAGATACGCAGTATTTT
CASSFSGGVTDTQYF
>TRBJ1-1|TRBV27|NA|NA
TGTGCCAGCAGAGGCTCCCCACGGGCAGGGAATAAGAACACTGAAGCTTTCTTT
CASRGSPRAGNKNTEAFF
>TRBJ2-1|TRBV6-1|TRBD2|NA
TGTGCCAGTTCAGCGGGGGGGTCCTTGGATGAGCAGTTCTTC
CASSAGGSLDEQFF
>TRBJ2-1|TRBV7-6|NA|NA
TGTGCCAGCAGTCGGGGTCGGGGGAGGTCTCGTGGTGAGCAGTTCTTC
CASSRGRGRSRGEQFF
>TRBJ2-3|TRBV18|TRBD1|NA
TGTGCCAGCTCACCCCAGCGATTGGGACAGGGTAGAGATACGCAGTATTTT
CASSPQRLGQGRDTQYF
>TRBJ1-6|TRBV6-1|NA|NA
TGTGCCAGCAGTATGGACAGAATTAATTCACCCCTCCACTTT
CASSMDRINSPLHF
>TRBJ2-7|TRBV14|NA|NA
TGTGCCAGCAGCCCCAAAGGGGGGGCAGGCGAGCAGTACTTC
CASSPKGGAGEQYF
>TRBJ2-7|TRBV2|TRBD1|NA
TGTGCCAGCAGTGAGGGATCGGGACAGTCTTACGAGCAGTACTTC
CASSEGSGQSYEQYF
>TRBJ2-7|TRBV30|TRBD1|few
TGTGCCTGGAGCTGGACAGGGATCGACGAGCAGTACTTC
CAWSWTGIDEQYF
>TRBJ1-1|TRBV6-5|NA|NA
TGTGCCAGCAGCTTCGGACGGGGAGGAACTGAAGCTTTCTTT
CASSFGRGGTEAFF